This TCR beta chain was sequenced during a study of blood T cell repertoires in COVID-19. Study details: Material from acute and convalescent COVID-19 was sourced from the United States, Italy and Spain. Sources were T cells, B-cell-depleted T cells, or PBMCs; the material itself was cDNA or gDNA.

V lost 6 bases, J lost 4 bases, and 5 bases stayed unmatched. CDR1 is MDHEN, CDR2 SYDVKM, per germline. The CDR3 is 13 residues long. Source study methods: Reference gene primer amplification in the assay estimated nucleated cell counts. The data were produced by immunoSEQ multiplex PCR, yet TCRdb's version contains in-frame clones alone and is incomplete. Clone size and V and J calls were adopted from that table, with D and trimming inferred from the DNA. The sample consists of 80,000 to 90,000 clones, 86% of them appearing once. The chain is built from TRBV28 and TRBJ1-1; the match to TRBD1 covers 7 bases. The sequencing sample was made of peripheral blood. This TCR derives from a man older than 75 with active or convalescent COVID-19. The CDR3 sequence: CASRKGQITEAFF. In DNA, the CDR3 is TGTGCCAGCAGAAAGGGACAGATCACTGAAGCTTTCTTT.